The clone carrying this TCR beta chain was recorded many times. Its cognate antigen is unknown. V gave up 5 bases and J gave up 0 bases; unmatched junction bases: 5. The CDR3 runs 15 residues. The germline CDR1 and CDR2 sequences are SGHVS and FQNEAQ. Both blood RNA, taken from unsorted whole blood, and germline DNA were extracted. These data are taken from a study of tumor-infiltrating lymphocytes in primary liver carcinoma. Study results and limitations: Without sorting, CD4+ versus CD8+ T cell repertoires were not compared.

Synthesis of TCR beta cDNA was carried out from 500 ng total RNA with a constant-region primer. Three nested multiplex PCR rounds of slightly modified ARM-PCR generated TCR beta libraries. TRBV1-TRBV30 forward primers paired with a C-beta reverse primer drove the first two PCR rounds, roughly 9 cycles each. TCRdb reanalysed the multiplex PCR reads using MiXCR and keeps one entry per CDR3 protein. The sample carries about 200,000 distinct CDR3 sequences, less than 65% recorded once. The V call is TRBV7-8, the J call TRBJ2-3; 7 bases are shared with TRBD2. The TCR sequence derives from a woman aged 55-69 years with primary liver carcinoma and hepatitis B virus infection. Sequencing was performed on peripheral blood. CDR3 sequence (DNA): TGTGCCAGCAGCCCACGACTAGCTAGCACAGATACGCAGTATTTT. Translating it yields CASSPRLASTDTQYF.